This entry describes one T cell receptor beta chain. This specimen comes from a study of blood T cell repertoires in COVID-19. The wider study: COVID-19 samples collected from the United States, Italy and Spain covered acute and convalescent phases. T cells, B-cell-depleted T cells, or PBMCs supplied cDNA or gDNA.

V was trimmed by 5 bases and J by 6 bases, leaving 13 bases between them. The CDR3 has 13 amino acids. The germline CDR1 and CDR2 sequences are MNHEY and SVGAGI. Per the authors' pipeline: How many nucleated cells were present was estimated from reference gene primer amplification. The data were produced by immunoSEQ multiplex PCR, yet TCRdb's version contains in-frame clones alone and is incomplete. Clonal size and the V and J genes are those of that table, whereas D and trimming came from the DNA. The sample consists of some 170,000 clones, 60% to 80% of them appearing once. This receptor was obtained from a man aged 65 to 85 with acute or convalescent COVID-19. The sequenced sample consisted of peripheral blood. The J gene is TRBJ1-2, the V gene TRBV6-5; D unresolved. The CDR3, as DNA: TGTGCCAGCAGTCCGGTTGGGCCTAATGGCTACACCTTC. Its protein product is CASSPVGPNGYTF.